The sequence of this T cell receptor (beta chain) was determined in a study of T cell responses to AZD1222 COVID-19 vaccine. To note about this clone: Antigen specificity is unknown.

Study-level results: Clonal diversity may have been underestimated in mostly white British donors. Rises in breadth and depth of Spike-specific TCRs came after two AZD1222 doses.

The repertoire was sequenced with immunoSEQ multiplex PCR; TCRdb's copy has only in-frame clones and lacks some. This table has 110,000 to 150,000 clones, approximately 90% appearing once. The sample in question was peripheral blood, obtained on day 0 of AZD1222 vaccination. This receptor was obtained from an adult in good health.

The CDR3 DNA reads TGTGCCAGCAGCGGCCCGAACATCGTAAGAAACACCATATATTTT. Amino acid sequence: CASSGPNIVRNTIYF. The chain employs TRBV9 and TRBJ1-3; D unclear. The ends were cut back, 3 bases at V and 5 bases at J, with 15 bases in the middle. Germline V CDR1 and CDR2: SGDLS, YYNGEE. The CDR3 runs to 15 residues.